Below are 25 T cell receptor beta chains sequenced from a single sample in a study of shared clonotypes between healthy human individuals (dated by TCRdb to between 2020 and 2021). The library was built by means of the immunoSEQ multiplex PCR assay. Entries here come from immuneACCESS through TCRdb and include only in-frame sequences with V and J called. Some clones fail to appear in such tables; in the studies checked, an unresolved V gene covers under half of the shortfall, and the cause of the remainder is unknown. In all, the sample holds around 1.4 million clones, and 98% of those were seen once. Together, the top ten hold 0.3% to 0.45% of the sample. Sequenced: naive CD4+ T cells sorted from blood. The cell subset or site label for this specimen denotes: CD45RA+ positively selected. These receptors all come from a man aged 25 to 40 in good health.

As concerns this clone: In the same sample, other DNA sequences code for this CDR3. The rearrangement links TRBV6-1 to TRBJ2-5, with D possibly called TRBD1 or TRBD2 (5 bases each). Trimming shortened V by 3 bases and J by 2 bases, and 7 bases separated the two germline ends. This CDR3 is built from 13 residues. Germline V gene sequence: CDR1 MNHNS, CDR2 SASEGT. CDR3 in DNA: TGTGCCAGCAGTGAGGGACCTCAAGAGACCCAGTACTTC. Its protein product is CASSEGPQETQYF.

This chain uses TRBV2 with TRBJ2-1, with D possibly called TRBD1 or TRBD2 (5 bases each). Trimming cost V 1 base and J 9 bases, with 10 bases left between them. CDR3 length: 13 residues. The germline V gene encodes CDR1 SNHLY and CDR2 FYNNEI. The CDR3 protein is CASSEERGAEQFF. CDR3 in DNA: TGTGCCAGCAGTGAAGAGAGGGGCGCTGAGCAGTTCTTC.

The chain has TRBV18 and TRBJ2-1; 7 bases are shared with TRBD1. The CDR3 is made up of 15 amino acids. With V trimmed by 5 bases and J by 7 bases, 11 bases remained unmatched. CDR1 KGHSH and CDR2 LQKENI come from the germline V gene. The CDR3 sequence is CASSTSTGWVNEQFF. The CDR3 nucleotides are TGTGCCAGCTCAACGTCGACAGGGTGGGTTAATGAGCAGTTCTTC.

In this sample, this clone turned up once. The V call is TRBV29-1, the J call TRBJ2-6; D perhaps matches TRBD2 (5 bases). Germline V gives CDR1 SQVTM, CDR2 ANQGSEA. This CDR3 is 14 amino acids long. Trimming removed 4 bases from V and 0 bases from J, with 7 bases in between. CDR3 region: CSVGEFSGANVLTF. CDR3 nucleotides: TGCAGCGTTGGGGAGTTCTCTGGGGCCAACGTCCTGACTTTC. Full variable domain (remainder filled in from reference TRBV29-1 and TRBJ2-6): SAVISQKPSRDICQRGTSLTIQCQVDSQVTMMFWYRQQPGQSLTLIATANQGSEATYESGFVIDKFPISRPNLTFSTLTVSNMSPEDSSIYLCSVGEFSGANVLTFGAGSRLTVL.

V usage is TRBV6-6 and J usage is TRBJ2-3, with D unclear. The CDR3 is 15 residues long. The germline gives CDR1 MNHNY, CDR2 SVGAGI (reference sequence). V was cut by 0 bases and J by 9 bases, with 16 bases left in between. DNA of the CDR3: TGTGCCAGCAGTTACTCGAAGGGTATAGTGGTAACGCAGTATTTT. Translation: CASSYSKGIVVTQYF.

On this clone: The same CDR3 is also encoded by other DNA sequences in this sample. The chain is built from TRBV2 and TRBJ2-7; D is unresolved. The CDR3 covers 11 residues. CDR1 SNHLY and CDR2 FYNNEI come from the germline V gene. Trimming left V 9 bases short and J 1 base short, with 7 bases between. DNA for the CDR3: TGTGCCAGTTCTCTGTCCTACGAGCAGTACTTC. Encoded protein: CASSLSYEQYF.

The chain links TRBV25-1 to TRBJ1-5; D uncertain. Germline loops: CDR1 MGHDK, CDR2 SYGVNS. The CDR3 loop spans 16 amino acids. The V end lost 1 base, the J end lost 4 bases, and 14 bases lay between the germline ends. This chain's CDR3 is CASSEFGGLGNQPQHF. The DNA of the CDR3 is TGTGCCAGCAGTGAATTCGGCGGGCTGGGTAATCAGCCCCAGCATTTT.

The CDR3 sequence: CTSSQDGFRSSGRKDTQYF. In nucleotides, the CDR3 is TGCACCAGCAGCCAAGATGGCTTTCGATCGAGCGGGAGGAAAGATACGCAGTATTTT. The chain employs TRBV1 and TRBJ2-3; the table's D call TRBD2 went unverified against the DNA. TRBV1 is a listed pseudogene. The CDR3 runs to 19 residues.

This chain's CDR3 is CASNRNTEAFF. CDR3 DNA sequence: TGTGCCAGTAACAGGAACACTGAAGCTTTCTTT. The chain links TRBV25-1 to TRBJ1-1; D remains unclear. V gave up 9 bases and J gave up 1 base, with 6 bases separating them. The CDR3 consists of 11 residues. Germline values: CDR1 MGHDK, CDR2 SYGVNS.

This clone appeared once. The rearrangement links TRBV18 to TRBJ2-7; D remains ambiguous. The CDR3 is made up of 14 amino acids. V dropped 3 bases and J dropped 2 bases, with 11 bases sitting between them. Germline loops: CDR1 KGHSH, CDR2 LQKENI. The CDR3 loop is CASSPVGMAYEQYF. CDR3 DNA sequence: TGTGCCAGCTCACCCGTGGGGATGGCCTACGAGCAGTACTTC.

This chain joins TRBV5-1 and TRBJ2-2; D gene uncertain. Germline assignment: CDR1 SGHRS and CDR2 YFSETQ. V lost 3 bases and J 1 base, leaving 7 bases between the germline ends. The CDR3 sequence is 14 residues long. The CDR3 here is CASSSKGNTGELFF. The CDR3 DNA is TGCGCCAGCAGCTCGAAAGGGAACACCGGGGAGCTGTTTTTT.

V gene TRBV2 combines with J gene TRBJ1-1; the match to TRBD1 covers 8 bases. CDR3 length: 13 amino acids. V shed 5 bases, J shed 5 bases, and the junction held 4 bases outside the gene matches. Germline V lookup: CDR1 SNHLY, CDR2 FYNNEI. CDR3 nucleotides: TGTGCCAGCAGTACAGGGGGATTTACTGAAGCTTTCTTT. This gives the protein CASSTGGFTEAFF.

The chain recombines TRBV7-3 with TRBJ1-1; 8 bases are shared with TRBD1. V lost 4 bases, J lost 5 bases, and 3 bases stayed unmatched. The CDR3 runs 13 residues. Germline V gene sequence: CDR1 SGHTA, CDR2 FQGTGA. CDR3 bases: TGTGCCAGCAGCTCCAGACAGGGGACTGAAGCTTTCTTT. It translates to CASSSRQGTEAFF.

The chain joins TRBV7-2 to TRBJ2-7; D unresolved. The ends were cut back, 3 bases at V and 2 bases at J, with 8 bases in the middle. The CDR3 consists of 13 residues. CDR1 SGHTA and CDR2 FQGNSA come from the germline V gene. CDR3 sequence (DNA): TGTGCCAGCAGCTTCGGGTACCCCTACGAGCAGTACTTC. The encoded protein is CASSFGYPYEQYF.

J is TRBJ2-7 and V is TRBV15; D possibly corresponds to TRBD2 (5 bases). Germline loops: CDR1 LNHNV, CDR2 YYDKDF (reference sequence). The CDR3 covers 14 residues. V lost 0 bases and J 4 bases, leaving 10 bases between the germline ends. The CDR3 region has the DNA TGTGCCACCAGCAGAGACTGGGGAGTATACGAGCAGTACTTC. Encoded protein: CATSRDWGVYEQYF.

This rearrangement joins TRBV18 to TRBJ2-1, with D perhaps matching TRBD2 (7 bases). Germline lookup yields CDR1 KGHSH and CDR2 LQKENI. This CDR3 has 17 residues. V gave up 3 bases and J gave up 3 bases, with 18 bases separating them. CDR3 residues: CASSPLPRGGLYNEQFF. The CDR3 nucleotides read TGTGCCAGCTCACCCCTCCCCCGCGGGGGCCTCTACAATGAGCAGTTCTTC.

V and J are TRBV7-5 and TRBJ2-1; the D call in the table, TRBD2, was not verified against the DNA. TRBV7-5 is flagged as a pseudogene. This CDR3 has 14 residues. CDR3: CARRVAGDNSEQFF. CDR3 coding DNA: TGTGCCAGAAGGGTAGCGGGAGACAATAGTGAGCAGTTCTTC.

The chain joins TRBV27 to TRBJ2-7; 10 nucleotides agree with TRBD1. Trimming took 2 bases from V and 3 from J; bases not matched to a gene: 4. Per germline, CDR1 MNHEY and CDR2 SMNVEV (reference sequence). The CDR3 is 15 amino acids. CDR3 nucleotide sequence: TGTGCCAGCAGTTTAACGGACAGGGGGTTCTACGAGCAGTACTTC. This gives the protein CASSLTDRGFYEQYF.

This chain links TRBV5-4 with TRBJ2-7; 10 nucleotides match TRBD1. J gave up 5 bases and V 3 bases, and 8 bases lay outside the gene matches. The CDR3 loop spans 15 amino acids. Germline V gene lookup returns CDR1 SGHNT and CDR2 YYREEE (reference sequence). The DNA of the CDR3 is TGTGCCAGCAGCTGGCAGACAGGGGGCCTCAACGAGCAGTACTTC. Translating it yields CASSWQTGGLNEQYF.

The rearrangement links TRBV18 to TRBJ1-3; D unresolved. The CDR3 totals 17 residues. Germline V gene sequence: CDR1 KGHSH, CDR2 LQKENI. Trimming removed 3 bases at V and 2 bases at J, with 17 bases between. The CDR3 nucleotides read TGTGCCAGCTCACCTAAAAGCGGGGTTGGTGCTGGAAACACCATATATTTT. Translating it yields CASSPKSGVGAGNTIYF.

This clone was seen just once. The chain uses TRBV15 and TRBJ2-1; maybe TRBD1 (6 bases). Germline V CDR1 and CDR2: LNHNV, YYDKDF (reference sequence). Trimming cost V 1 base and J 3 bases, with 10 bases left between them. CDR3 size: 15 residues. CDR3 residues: CATSRALQGYNEQFF. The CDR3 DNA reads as TGTGCCACCAGCAGAGCTTTACAGGGCTACAATGAGCAGTTCTTC.

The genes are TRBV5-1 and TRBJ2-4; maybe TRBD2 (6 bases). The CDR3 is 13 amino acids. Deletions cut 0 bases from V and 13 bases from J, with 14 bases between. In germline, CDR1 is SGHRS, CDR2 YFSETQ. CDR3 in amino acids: CASSLALGLGQYF. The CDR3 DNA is TGCGCCAGCAGCTTGGCCTTGGGACTCGGCCAGTACTTC.

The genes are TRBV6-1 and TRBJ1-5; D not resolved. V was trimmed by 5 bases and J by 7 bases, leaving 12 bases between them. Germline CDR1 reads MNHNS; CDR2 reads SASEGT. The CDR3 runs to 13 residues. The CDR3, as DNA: TGTGCCAGCAGTCCAGCGGGAAAACAGCCCCAGCATTTT. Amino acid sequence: CASSPAGKQPQHF.

The CDR3 loop is CASSVLGGADTQYF. The CDR3 DNA sequence: TGTGCCAGCAGCGTGTTAGGGGGTGCAGATACGCAGTATTTT. The gene calls are TRBV9 and TRBJ2-3; a possible D gene is TRBD1 (6 bases). V was clipped by 2 bases and J by 4 bases, with 11 bases between them. Germline lookup yields CDR1 SGDLS and CDR2 YYNGEE. The CDR3 covers 14 residues.

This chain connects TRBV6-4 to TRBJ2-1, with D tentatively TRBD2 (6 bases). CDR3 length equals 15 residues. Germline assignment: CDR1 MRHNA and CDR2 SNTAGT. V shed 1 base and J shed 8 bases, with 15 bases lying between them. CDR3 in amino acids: CASSDLGGALHEQFF. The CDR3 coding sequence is TGTGCCAGCAGTGACTTGGGGGGAGCCCTCCATGAGCAGTTCTTC.